A selection of T cell receptor beta chains follows, all from one sample in a study of identical twins. TCRdb analysed the 5' RACE reads with MiXCR anew, one entry per CDR3 protein. The sample carries under 300,000 distinct CDR3 sequences, 11% to 15% recorded once. Input material: memory (CD45RO+) T cells sorted from blood. The receptors were gathered from a woman aged 18-29 years in good health. Both conserved end residues are part of each CDR3. D genes are given only for firm matches.

>TRBV19|.|TRBJ2-7
CASSIRHFYEQYF
>TRBV7-2|TRBD2|TRBJ2-7
CASSPLAGVGEQYF
>TRBV20-1|.|TRBJ2-1
CSARDLLGSSYNEQFF
>TRBV5-1|TRBD2|TRBJ2-1
CASSLGERGANEQFF
>TRBV11-3|TRBD1|TRBJ2-1
CASSPRTGGRTEQFF
>TRBV6-5|TRBD2|TRBJ2-7
CASSSQGLATEQYF
>TRBV29-1|.|TRBJ1-3
CSVEETTTIYF
>TRBV12-3/TRBV12-4|TRBD1|TRBJ2-5
CASSRTGGKTQYF
>TRBV20-1|.|TRBJ1-4
CSAYFGEKLFF
>TRBV21-1|.|TRBJ2-1
CASTLGLDSSYNEQFF
>TRBV7-8|.|TRBJ1-3
CASSLAGNTIYF
>TRBV30|.|TRBJ2-1
CAWSLLSPYNEQFF
>TRBV20-1|TRBD2|TRBJ2-1
CSASPLPGLAGSYNEQFF
>TRBV6-4|TRBD2|TRBJ2-2
CAWSDPDRSGTSGRIRGDTGELFF
>TRBV6-2/TRBV6-3|TRBD2|TRBJ2-1
CASSHPEMVRSGRENEQFF
>TRBV9|TRBD2|TRBJ2-1
CASSVSGGALNEQFF
>TRBV6-5|.|TRBJ2-3
CASSYSHGVDTQYF
>TRBV6-1|TRBD2|TRBJ2-4
CASRSGGAADIQYF
>TRBV6-1|TRBD2|TRBJ2-3
CASSRSGSGTDTQYF
>TRBV5-5|.|TRBJ2-7
CAIGAGTVAYEQYF
>TRBV20-1|.|TRBJ2-1
CSARDPASSYNEQFF
>TRBV10-3|TRBD1|TRBJ2-1
CAISGGQFSSYNEQFF
>TRBV11-2|.|TRBJ2-7
CASSSATEEQYF
>TRBV20-1|TRBD1|TRBJ2-7
CSANGQGRSGSKQYF
>TRBV20-1|.|TRBJ2-3
CSALSQGGVPDTQYF
>TRBV12-3/TRBV12-4|.|TRBJ1-1
CASRQTGNTEAFF
>TRBV4-3|TRBD1|TRBJ2-5
CASSQDRQGAKTQYF
>TRBV10-2|.|TRBJ2-1
CASSEGVDEQFF
>TRBV12-3/TRBV12-4|.|TRBJ2-1
CASSLARWNEQFF
>TRBV5-1|.|TRBJ2-5
CASSLDMGGETQYF
>TRBV15|.|TRBJ2-3
CATSRDWGRYTDTQYF